Reported below is one T cell receptor (beta chain). What it binds is not known. Data came from immunoSEQ multiplex PCR; TCRdb stores just in-frame clones and leaves some out. Of approximately 100,000 clones listed, roughly 92% are singletons. The donors were members of the validation cohort comprising approximately 120 subjects, separate from the roughly 670-subject first cohort. These data originate in a study of cytomegalovirus exposure and HLA in healthy donors. Study-wide results and caveats: Investigators reported approximately 170 TCR beta chains as tied to cytomegalovirus.

V shed 9 bases and J shed 4 bases, with 17 bases lying between them. Germline V lookup: CDR1 MDHEN, CDR2 SYDVKM. The CDR3 extends over 14 amino acids. This chain joins TRBV28 and TRBJ2-3, with a weak D call TRBD1 (6 bases). Sequenced: PBMCs. This TCR derives from a woman in her thirties in good health and CMV-seropositive. CDR3 loop: CASKQGRVADTQYF. The DNA for the CDR3 is TGTGCCAGTAAACAGGGAAGAGTAGCAGATACGCAGTATTTT.